The 19 T cell receptor beta chains listed next were all sequenced from one sample in a study of cytomegalovirus exposure and HLA in healthy donors. PCR amplification relied on 60 Vbeta primers (plus 13 Jbeta primers). Sequencing used immunoSEQ multiplex PCR; TCRdb keeps in-frame clones, though not all of them. The repertoire consists of approximately 140,000 clones, with around three quarters occurring once and the leading ten covering roughly 3%. Material: PBMCs. The origin of the receptors is a woman in her sixties in good health and CMV-seropositive.

This chain joins TRBV7-3 and TRBJ1-1; the D is unclear. Trimming removed 2 bases from V and 3 bases from J, with 13 bases in between. The germline V gene encodes CDR1 SGHTA and CDR2 FQGTGA. The CDR3 length is 15 residues. Here the CDR3 DNA reads TGTGCCAGCAGCTTATATACAGATCTCTACACTGAAGCTTTCTTT. It translates to CASSLYTDLYTEAFF.

The chain carries TRBV5-1 and TRBJ1-2; 12 bases are shared with TRBD1. This CDR3 has 16 amino acids. V shed 4 bases and J 3 bases; nucleotides not matched to a gene: 7. The V gene's germline CDR1 is SGHRS and CDR2 YFSETQ. The CDR3, as DNA: TGCGCCAGCAGCGCCGGGACAGGGGGCGCGCACTATGGCTACACCTTC. Encoded protein: CASSAGTGGAHYGYTF.

Worth noting for this clone: The junction departs from the called germline gene at one end, perhaps through a read error. The chain carries TRBV7-7 and TRBJ2-3; 11 bases align to TRBD2. Germline V gene lookup returns CDR1 SSHAT and CDR2 FNYEAQ (reference sequence). This CDR3 is 18 amino acids long. CDR3 in amino acids: CASSLSSGGAVNTDTQYF. Here the CDR3 DNA reads TGTGCTAGCAGCTTAAGTAGCGGGGGGGCCGTGAACACAGATACGCAGTATTTT.

The rearrangement joins TRBV18 to TRBJ1-3, with 9 bases identical to TRBD1. The germline V gene has CDR1 KGHSH and CDR2 LQKENI. Trimming at V came to 2 bases and at J to 3 bases, leaving 5 bases not matched to a gene. CDR3 length equals 16 residues. The CDR3 protein is CASSPYRGLFGNTIYF. The CDR3 nucleotides are TGTGCCAGCTCACCATACAGGGGGCTATTTGGAAACACCATATATTTT.

This clone has more than one count but fewer than ten. The V gene is TRBV29-1, the J gene TRBJ2-3, with 8 bases aligning to TRBD1. V trimming: 7 bases; J trimming: 2 bases; junction bases outside the gene matches: 5. The germline gives CDR1 SQVTM, CDR2 ANQGSEA. The CDR3 length is 13 residues. The CDR3 DNA sequence: TGCAGCGGAGGACAGGGATCCACAGATACGCAGTATTTT. Amino acid sequence: CSGGQGSTDTQYF.

The chain couples TRBV19 to TRBJ1-2; D is unclear. Germline CDR1 and CDR2: LNHDA and SQIVND (reference sequence). The V end lost 2 bases, the J end lost 0 bases, and 4 bases lay between the germline ends. This CDR3 comprises 13 residues. CDR3 region: CASSIRANYGYTF. The CDR3 DNA follows: TGTGCCAGTAGTATACGAGCTAACTATGGCTACACCTTC.

This chain uses TRBV15 with TRBJ2-5, with 9 bases aligning to TRBD1. Germline assignment: CDR1 LNHNV and CDR2 YYDKDF (reference sequence). V shed 3 bases and J 7 bases; nucleotides not matched to a gene: 15. The CDR3 loop spans 17 amino acids. CDR3 DNA: TGTGCCACCAGCAGGGGACAGGGAATTTTCCCTCTAGGGACCCAGTACTTC. Translation: CATSRGQGIFPLGTQYF.

The chain combines TRBV7-7 with TRBJ2-3; 7 bases align to TRBD1. The CDR3 consists of 15 residues. The germline V gene encodes CDR1 SSHAT and CDR2 FNYEAQ (reference sequence). The V and J ends lost 2 bases and 3 bases, in that order; junction bases with no gene match: 5. CDR3 sequence reads: CASSLRDSLTDTQYF. Written as DNA, the CDR3 is TGTGCCAGCAGCTTAAGGGACAGCCTGACAGATACGCAGTATTTT.

The chain is built from TRBV11-2 and TRBJ2-3; 12 bases map to TRBD1. Trimming removed 3 bases from V and 3 bases from J; junction bases left unmatched: 13. Germline CDR1 and CDR2: SGHAT and FQNNGV. The CDR3 runs 19 residues. In DNA form, the CDR3 reads TGTGCCAGCAGCTTTGGCCGGCGAGCGGGACAGGGGGCAACAGATACGCAGTATTTT. Residues: CASSFGRRAGQGATDTQYF.

V gene TRBV4-1 combines with J gene TRBJ1-5, with D possibly matching TRBD1 (6 bases). The CDR3 runs to 17 residues. V lost 4 bases and J 2 bases, leaving 18 bases between the germline ends. The germline V gene encodes CDR1 MGHRA and CDR2 YSYEKL. CDR3 protein: CASSLRTDPLRNQPQHF. Written as DNA, the CDR3 is TGCGCCAGCAGCCTTCGGACAGACCCCCTGCGCAATCAGCCCCAGCATTTT.

Only a few counts were recorded for this clone. This chain links TRBV4-1 with TRBJ1-1; possibly TRBD1 for D (6 bases). The germline CDR1 and CDR2 sequences are MGHRA and YSYEKL. The V end lost 0 bases, the J end lost 0 bases, and 8 bases lay between the germline ends. CDR3 size: 15 residues. The CDR3 sequence: CASSQDPGVNTEAFF. The CDR3 DNA follows: TGCGCCAGCAGCCAAGATCCAGGGGTGAACACTGAAGCTTTCTTT.

The chain has TRBV12-5 and TRBJ2-2; D may be TRBD1 or TRBD2 (11 bases each). V was shortened by 3 bases and J by 6 bases, with 32 bases between the two germline ends. The CDR3 is made up of 21 amino acids. Germline V gene sequence: CDR1 LGHNT, CDR2 FRNRAP. CDR3 coding DNA: TGTGCTAGTGGTTTAATCCGGACAGGGGGCTTCTATAGCGGGGGGGCCGGGGAGCTGTTTTTT. It is translated as CASGLIRTGGFYSGGAGELFF.

This clone was recorded a few times. The chain is built from TRBV6-1 and TRBJ2-3; no clear D gene. The CDR3 length is 15 residues. Trimming removed 2 bases from V and 3 bases from J, with 12 bases in between. Germline assignment: CDR1 MNHNS and CDR2 SASEGT. CDR3 sequence (DNA): TGTGCCAGCAGTGAACCCCCGGTGAGGACAGATACGCAGTATTTT. Encoded protein: CASSEPPVRTDTQYF.

The rearrangement joins TRBV2 to TRBJ2-7; unclear D gene. This CDR3 has 13 amino acids. The germline V gene encodes CDR1 SNHLY and CDR2 FYNNEI. Trimming pared 6 bases from V and 6 bases from J, leaving 15 bases between. Here the CDR3 DNA reads TGTGCCAGCAGAGCCTTCGGGTACGGCGAGCAGTACTTC. Its protein is CASRAFGYGEQYF. The complete variable domain, with remaining parts taken from reference TRBV2 and TRBJ2-7, reads EPEVTQTPSHQVTQMGQEVILRCVPISNHLYFYWYRQILGQKVEFLVSFYNNEISEKSEIFDDQFSVERPDGSNFTLKIRSTKLEDSAMYFCASRAFGYGEQYFGPGTRLTVT.

The table lists this clone with a count of one. This chain connects TRBV7-6 to TRBJ2-1, with D possibly matching TRBD2 (5 bases). Germline V lookup: CDR1 SGHVS, CDR2 FNYEAQ. This CDR3 contains 13 residues. Deletions cut 0 bases from V and 10 bases from J, with 10 bases between. The CDR3: CASSLAGSNEQFF. CDR3 nucleotide sequence: TGTGCCAGCAGCTTAGCGGGGAGTAACGAGCAGTTCTTC.

This chain links TRBV21-1 with TRBJ2-2; the D segment call TRBD1 is taken from the table without a DNA check. TRBV21-1 is classified as a pseudogene. There are 20 residues in the CDR3. The CDR3 DNA reads TGTGCCAGCAGCAAATGGGTTGCCCCCAGGACAGGGGGAGACACCGGGGAGCTGTTTTTT. Protein sequence: CASSKWVAPRTGGDTGELFF.

Worth noting for this clone: The sample holds other DNA sequences that translate to the same CDR3. The V gene is TRBV4-2, the J gene TRBJ1-1, with D perhaps matching TRBD1 (5 bases). Germline-derived CDR1 and CDR2 are LGHNA and YNFKEQ. V gave up 1 base and J gave up 3 bases, with 9 bases separating them. There are 14 residues in the CDR3. CDR3 residues: CASSQVAGDTEAFF. For the CDR3, the DNA is TGTGCCAGCAGCCAAGTCGCGGGGGACACTGAAGCTTTCTTT.

This chain uses TRBV6-4 with TRBJ2-7; 9 positions match TRBD1. The CDR3 spans 13 residues. CDR1 is MRHNA and CDR2 is SNTAGT in the germline V gene. Trimming at V came to 9 bases and at J to 5 bases, leaving 8 bases not matched to a gene. In DNA, the CDR3 is TGTGCCAGAGCCCAGGACAGGGGCCACGAGCAGTACTTC. Its protein product is CARAQDRGHEQYF.

V usage is TRBV2 and J usage is TRBJ2-1; no reliable D call. This CDR3 has 12 residues. Trimming stripped 2 bases from V and 15 bases from J, with 14 bases between. Germline-derived CDR1 and CDR2 are SNHLY and FYNNEI. The CDR3 is CASSETAVIRFF. The DNA for the CDR3 is TGTGCCAGCAGTGAAACGGCGGTTATAAGGTTCTTC. The full variable domain, completed using reference TRBV2 and TRBJ2-1, is EPEVTQTPSHQVTQMGQEVILRCVPISNHLYFYWYRQILGQKVEFLVSFYNNEISEKSEIFDDQFSVERPDGSNFTLKIRSTKLEDSAMYFCASSETAVIRFFGPGTRLTVL.